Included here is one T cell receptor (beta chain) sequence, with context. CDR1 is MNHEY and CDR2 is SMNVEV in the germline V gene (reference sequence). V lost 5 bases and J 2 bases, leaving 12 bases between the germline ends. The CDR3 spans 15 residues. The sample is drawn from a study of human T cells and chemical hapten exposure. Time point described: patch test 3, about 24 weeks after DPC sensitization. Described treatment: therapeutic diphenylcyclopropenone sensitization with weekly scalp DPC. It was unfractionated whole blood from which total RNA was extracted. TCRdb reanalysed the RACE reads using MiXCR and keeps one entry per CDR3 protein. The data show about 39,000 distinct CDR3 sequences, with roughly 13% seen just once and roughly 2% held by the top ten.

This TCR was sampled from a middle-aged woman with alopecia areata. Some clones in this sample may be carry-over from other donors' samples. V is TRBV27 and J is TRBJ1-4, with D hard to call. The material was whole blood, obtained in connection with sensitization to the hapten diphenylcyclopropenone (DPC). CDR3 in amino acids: CASSPQAATNEKLFF. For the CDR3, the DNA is TGTGCCAGCAGTCCCCAGGCGGCGACTAATGAAAAACTGTTTTTT.